The 10 T cell receptor beta chains in this list originate from one sample, sequenced in a study of T cell responses to AZD1222 COVID-19 vaccine. The table came from immunoSEQ multiplex PCR; TCRdb's copy has only in-frame clones and leaves some out. The sample gives 150,000 to 160,000 clones, about 86% of which show up once; 5.5% to 6% is in the top ten. The starting material was peripheral blood, obtained on day 0 of MenACWY control vaccination. Receptor source: an adult in good health.

The chain has TRBV18 and TRBJ2-2; D not certain. Per the germline V gene, CDR1 is KGHSH and CDR2 is LQKENI. V was shortened by 6 bases and J by 7 bases, with 9 bases between the two germline ends. CDR3 length equals 12 residues. CDR3 nucleotides: TGTGCCAGCTCCCTGAGTGACGGGGAGCTGTTTTTT. As protein: CASSLSDGELFF.

V gene TRBV14 combines with J gene TRBJ1-2; D remains unclear. The length of the CDR3 is 13 residues. Germline V lookup: CDR1 SGHDN, CDR2 FVKESK. V dropped 0 bases and J dropped 8 bases, with 10 bases sitting between them. The CDR3 protein is CASSQDGLLGYTF. The CDR3 DNA follows: TGTGCCAGCAGCCAAGATGGGCTCCTCGGCTACACCTTC.

This clone is a singleton in its sample. This sequence joins TRBV19 and TRBJ1-2, with 10 bases fitting TRBD1. The germline V gene has CDR1 LNHDA and CDR2 SQIVND (reference sequence). The CDR3 spans 14 residues. V lost 4 bases, J lost 5 bases, and 4 bases stayed unmatched. In nucleotides, the CDR3 is TGTGCCAGTAGTACGACAGGGGGCGCGTATGGCTACACCTTC. Amino acid sequence: CASSTTGGAYGYTF.

The chain recombines TRBV9 with TRBJ1-4; no clear D. CDR3 length equals 15 residues. V lost 2 bases and J lost 4, with 12 bases in between. Germline assignment: CDR1 SGDLS and CDR2 YYNGEE. CDR3 coding DNA: TGTGCCAGCAGCGTCTCTATTAAGGGTAATGAAAAACTGTTTTTT. As protein: CASSVSIKGNEKLFF.

This clone is a singleton in its sample. The J gene is TRBJ1-2, the V gene TRBV7-2, with a weak D call TRBD1 (5 bases). CDR3 length: 14 amino acids. Trimming stripped 1 base from V and 3 bases from J, with 9 bases between. Germline values: CDR1 SGHTA, CDR2 FQGNSA. The CDR3 nucleotides are TGTGCCAGCAGCTTAGTCCGGGGGGACTATGGCTACACCTTC. Its protein product is CASSLVRGDYGYTF.

The chain couples TRBV30 to TRBJ1-2; unclear D gene. The length of the CDR3 is 13 residues. V was pared by 1 base and J by 7 bases, with 13 bases between. Per the germline V gene, CDR1 is GTSNPN and CDR2 is SVGIG (reference sequence). The CDR3, as DNA: TGTGCCTGGAGTGCCATAAGACTGTCTGGCTACACCTTC. This sequence encodes CAWSAIRLSGYTF.

The chain couples TRBV4-1 to TRBJ2-3, with D uncertain. Germline V gene sequence: CDR1 MGHRA, CDR2 YSYEKL. This CDR3 is 15 amino acids long. Trimming removed 0 bases at V and 4 bases at J, with 11 bases between. The CDR3 here is CASSQDERWADTQYF. DNA of the CDR3: TGCGCCAGCAGCCAAGATGAGAGGTGGGCAGATACGCAGTATTTT.

The genes are TRBV27 and TRBJ2-7; possible D gene TRBD1, 6 bases. Trimming removed 1 base at V and 6 bases at J, with 13 bases between. The germline V gene has CDR1 MNHEY and CDR2 SMNVEV (reference sequence). The CDR3 runs 14 residues. Here the CDR3 DNA reads TGTGCCAGCAGTTTATTCCTCGCAGGGGCCGAGCAGTACTTC. Translation: CASSLFLAGAEQYF.

The chain has TRBV6-6 and TRBJ1-2; TRBD1 might be the D (5 bases). Germline V lookup: CDR1 MNHNY, CDR2 SVGAGI (reference sequence). V lost 0 bases and J 4 bases, leaving 15 bases between the germline ends. The CDR3 contains 16 residues. The CDR3 region is CASSYSSGASSYGYTF. For the CDR3, the DNA is TGTGCCAGCAGTTACTCGAGCGGGGCCTCATCCTATGGCTACACCTTC.

This chain joins TRBV9 and TRBJ2-2; TRBD2 agrees at 7 bases. Germline loops: CDR1 SGDLS, CDR2 YYNGEE. Trimming cost V 6 bases and J 3 bases; bases outside gene matches: 11. The CDR3 runs 16 residues. As DNA, the CDR3 is TGTGCCAGCACCAGATGGGGGAGGGGCGACACCGGGGAGCTGTTTTTT. It encodes CASTRWGRGDTGELFF.